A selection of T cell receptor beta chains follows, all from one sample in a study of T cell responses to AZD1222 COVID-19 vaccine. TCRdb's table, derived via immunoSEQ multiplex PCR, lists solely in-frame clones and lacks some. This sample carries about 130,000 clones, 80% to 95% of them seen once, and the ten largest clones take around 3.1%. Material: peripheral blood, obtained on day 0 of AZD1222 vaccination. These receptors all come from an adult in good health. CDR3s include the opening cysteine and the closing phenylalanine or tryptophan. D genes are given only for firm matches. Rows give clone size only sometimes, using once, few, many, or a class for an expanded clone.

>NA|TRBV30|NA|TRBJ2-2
CAWSPYPGRQFGELFF
TGTGCCTGGAGTCCATACCCGGGACGCCAGTTCGGGGAGCTGTTTTTT
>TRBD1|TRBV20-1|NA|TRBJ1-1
CSAIFGTAAFF
TGCAGTGCCATATTTGGGACAGCCGCTTTCTTT
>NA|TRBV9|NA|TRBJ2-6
CASSLRSRSSGANVLTF
TGTGCCAGCAGCCTAAGATCTCGCAGCTCTGGGGCCAACGTCCTGACTTTC
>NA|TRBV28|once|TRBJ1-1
CASSLLMGGPEAFF
TGTGCCAGCAGTTTACTCATGGGCGGACCAGAAGCTTTCTTT
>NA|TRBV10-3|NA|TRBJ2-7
CAIAAQGGYEQYF
TGTGCCATTGCCGCGCAGGGGGGCTACGAGCAGTACTTC
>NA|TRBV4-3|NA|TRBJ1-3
CASSHELQGAGNTIYF
TGCGCCAGCAGCCATGAATTACAGGGAGCTGGAAACACCATATATTTT
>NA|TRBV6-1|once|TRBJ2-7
CASSETGPPHEQYF
TGTGCCAGCAGTGAAACGGGGCCTCCTCACGAGCAGTACTTC
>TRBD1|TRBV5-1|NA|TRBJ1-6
CASSSGQGTNSPLHF
TGCGCCAGCAGCTCGGGACAGGGGACGAATTCACCCCTCCACTTT
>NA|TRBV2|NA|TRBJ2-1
CASTGQPYNEQFF
TGTGCCAGCACCGGACAGCCTTACAATGAGCAGTTCTTC
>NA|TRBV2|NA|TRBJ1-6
CASMSGSNYSPLHF
TGTGCCAGCATGTCAGGGTCGAATTATTCACCCCTCCACTTT
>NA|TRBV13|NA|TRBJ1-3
CASSLGLRHWPTRNTIYF
TGTGCCAGCAGCTTAGGTCTCCGACACTGGCCAACTCGAAACACCATATATTTT
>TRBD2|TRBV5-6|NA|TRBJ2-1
CASSLPGTSPFF
TGTGCCAGCAGCCTGCCCGGGACTAGCCCGTTCTTC
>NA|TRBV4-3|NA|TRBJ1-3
CASSQDHGDSGNTIYF
TGCGCCAGCAGCCAAGATCACGGCGACTCTGGAAACACCATATATTTT
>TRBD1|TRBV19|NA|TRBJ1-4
CASTNQGASEKLFF
TGTGCCAGTACTAATCAGGGGGCTTCTGAAAAACTGTTTTTT
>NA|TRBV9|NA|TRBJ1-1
CASSAGQKNTEAFF
TGTGCCAGCAGCGCGGGACAAAAGAACACTGAAGCTTTCTTT
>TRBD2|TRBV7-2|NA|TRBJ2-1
CASSLGTSGLNEQFF
TGTGCCAGCAGCTTAGGAACTAGCGGGTTGAATGAGCAGTTCTTC
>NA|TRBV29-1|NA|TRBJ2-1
CSAGLGDNEQFF
TGCAGTGCGGGGCTAGGGGACAATGAGCAGTTCTTC
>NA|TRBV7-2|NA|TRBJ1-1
CASSLGIAPPEAFF
TGTGCCAGCAGCTTAGGAATCGCCCCCCCCGAAGCTTTCTTT
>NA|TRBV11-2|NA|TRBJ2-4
CASSSNLGVLAKNIQYF
TGTGCCAGCAGCTCCAATTTAGGGGTTCTAGCCAAAAACATTCAGTACTTC
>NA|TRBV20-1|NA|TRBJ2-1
CSALGNEQFF
TGCAGTGCCCTAGGAAATGAGCAGTTCTTC
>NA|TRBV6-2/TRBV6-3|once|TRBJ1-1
CASSTGYTEAFF
TGTGCCAGCAGCACAGGGTACACTGAAGCTTTCTTT
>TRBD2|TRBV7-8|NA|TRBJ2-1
CASSPRTSGIQNEQFF
TGTGCCAGCAGCCCCAGGACTAGCGGGATTCAAAATGAGCAGTTCTTC
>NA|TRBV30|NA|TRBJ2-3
CAWSTQGPPEDTQYF
TGTGCCTGGAGTACGCAGGGCCCCCCGGAGGATACGCAGTATTTT
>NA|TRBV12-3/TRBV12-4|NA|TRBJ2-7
CASSRRDTYEQYF
TGTGCCAGCAGCCGAAGGGACACCTACGAGCAGTACTTC
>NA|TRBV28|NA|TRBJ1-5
CASTQGAQGINQPQHF
TGTGCCAGCACCCAAGGCGCGCAGGGGATTAATCAGCCCCAGCATTTT
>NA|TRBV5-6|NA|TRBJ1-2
CASSLGGELGGYTF
TGTGCCAGCAGCTTGGGCGGGGAATTGGGAGGCTACACCTTC
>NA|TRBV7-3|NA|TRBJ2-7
CASSLIAGSRYEQYF
TGTGCCAGCAGCTTAATTGCGGGTAGCAGGTACGAGCAGTACTTC
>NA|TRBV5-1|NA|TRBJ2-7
CASSFGSASYEQYF
TGCGCCAGCAGCTTTGGTAGTGCCTCCTACGAGCAGTACTTC
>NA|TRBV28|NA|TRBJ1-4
CASSLRVEKLFF
TGTGCCAGCAGCCTCAGGGTTGAAAAACTGTTTTTT
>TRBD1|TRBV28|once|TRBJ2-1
CASNPTGGVREEQFF
TGTGCCAGCAACCCTACAGGGGGAGTCAGGGAGGAGCAGTTCTTC
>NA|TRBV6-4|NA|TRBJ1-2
CASSEGARYTF
TGTGCCAGCAGTGAAGGAGCGCGCTACACCTTC
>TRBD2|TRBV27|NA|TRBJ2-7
CASRGTGTTREQYF
TGTGCCAGCAGGGGGACGGGGACTACACGCGAGCAGTACTTC
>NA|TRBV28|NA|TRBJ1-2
CASSLSRVDGYTF
TGTGCCAGCAGTTTGTCAAGGGTCGATGGCTACACCTTC
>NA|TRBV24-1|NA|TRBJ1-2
CATSGHGTANYGYTF
TGTGCCACCAGTGGTCATGGGACTGCTAACTATGGCTACACCTTC
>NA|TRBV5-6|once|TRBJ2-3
CASSLAGVSTDTQYF
TGTGCCAGCAGCTTGGCCGGCGTTAGCACAGATACGCAGTATTTT
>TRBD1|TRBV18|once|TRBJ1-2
CASSPRGQGDTNYGYTF
TGTGCCAGCTCACCACGGGGGCAGGGGGACACTAACTATGGCTACACCTTC